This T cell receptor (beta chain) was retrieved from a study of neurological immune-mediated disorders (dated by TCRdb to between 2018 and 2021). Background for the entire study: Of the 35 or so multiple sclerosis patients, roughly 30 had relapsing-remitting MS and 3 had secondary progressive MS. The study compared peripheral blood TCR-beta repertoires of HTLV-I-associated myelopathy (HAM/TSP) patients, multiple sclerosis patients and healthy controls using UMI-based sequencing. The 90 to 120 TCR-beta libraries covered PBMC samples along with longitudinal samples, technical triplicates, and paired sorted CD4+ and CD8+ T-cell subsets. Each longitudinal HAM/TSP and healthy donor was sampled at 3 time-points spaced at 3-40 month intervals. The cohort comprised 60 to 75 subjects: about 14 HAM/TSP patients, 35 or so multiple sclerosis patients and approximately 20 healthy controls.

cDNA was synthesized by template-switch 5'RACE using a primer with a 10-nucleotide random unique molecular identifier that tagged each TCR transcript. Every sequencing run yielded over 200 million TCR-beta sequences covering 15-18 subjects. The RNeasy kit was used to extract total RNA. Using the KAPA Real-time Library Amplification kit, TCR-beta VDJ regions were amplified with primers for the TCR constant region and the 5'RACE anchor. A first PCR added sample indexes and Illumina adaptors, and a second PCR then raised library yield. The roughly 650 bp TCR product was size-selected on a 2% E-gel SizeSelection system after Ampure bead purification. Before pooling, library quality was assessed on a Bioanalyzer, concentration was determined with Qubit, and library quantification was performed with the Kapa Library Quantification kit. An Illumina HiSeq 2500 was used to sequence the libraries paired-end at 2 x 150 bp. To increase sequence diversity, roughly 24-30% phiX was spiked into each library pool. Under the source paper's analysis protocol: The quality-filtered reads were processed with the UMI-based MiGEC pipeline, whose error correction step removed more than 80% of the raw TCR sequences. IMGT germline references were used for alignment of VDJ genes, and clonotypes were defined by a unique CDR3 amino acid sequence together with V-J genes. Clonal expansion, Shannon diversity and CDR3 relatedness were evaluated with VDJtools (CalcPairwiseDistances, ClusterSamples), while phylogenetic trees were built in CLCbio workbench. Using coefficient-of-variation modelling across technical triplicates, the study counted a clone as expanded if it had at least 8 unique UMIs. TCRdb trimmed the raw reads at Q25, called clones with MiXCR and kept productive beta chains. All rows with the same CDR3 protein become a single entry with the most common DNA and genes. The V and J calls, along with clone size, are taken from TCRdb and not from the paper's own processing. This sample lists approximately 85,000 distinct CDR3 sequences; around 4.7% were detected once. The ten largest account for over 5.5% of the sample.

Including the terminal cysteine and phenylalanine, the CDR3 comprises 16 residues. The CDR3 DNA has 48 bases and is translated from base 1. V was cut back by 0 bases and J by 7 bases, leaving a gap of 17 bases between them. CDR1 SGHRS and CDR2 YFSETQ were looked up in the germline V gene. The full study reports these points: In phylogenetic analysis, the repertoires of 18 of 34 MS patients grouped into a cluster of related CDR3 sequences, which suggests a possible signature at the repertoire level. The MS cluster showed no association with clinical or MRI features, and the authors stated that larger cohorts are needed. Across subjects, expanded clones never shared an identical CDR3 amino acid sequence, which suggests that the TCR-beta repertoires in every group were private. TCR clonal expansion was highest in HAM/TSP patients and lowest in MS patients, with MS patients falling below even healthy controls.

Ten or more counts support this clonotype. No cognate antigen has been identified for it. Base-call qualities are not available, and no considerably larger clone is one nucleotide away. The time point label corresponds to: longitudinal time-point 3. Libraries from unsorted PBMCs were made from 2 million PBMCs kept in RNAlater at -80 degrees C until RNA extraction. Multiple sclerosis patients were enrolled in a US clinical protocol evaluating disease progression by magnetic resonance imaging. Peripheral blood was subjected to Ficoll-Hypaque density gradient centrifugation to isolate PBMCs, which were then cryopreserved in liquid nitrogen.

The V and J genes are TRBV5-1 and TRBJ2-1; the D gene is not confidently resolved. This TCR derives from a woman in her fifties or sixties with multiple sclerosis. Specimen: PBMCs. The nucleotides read TGCGCCAGCAGCTTGGGACCCCAAATAGCCCGAAATGAGCAGTTCTTC. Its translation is CASSLGPQIARNEQFF.